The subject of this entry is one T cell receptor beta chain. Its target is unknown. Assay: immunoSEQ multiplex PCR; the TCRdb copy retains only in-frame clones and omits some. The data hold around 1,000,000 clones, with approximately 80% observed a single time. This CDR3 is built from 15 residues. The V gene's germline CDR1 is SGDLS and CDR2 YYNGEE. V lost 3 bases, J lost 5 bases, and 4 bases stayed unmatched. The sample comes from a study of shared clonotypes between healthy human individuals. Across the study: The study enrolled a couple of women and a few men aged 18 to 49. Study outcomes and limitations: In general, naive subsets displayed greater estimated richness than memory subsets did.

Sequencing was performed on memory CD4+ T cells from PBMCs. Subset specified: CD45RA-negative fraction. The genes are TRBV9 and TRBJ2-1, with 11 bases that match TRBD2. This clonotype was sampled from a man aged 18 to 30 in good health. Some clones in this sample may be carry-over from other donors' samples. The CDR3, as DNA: TGTGCCAGCAGCGCGGGACTAGCGGTACACAATGAGCAGTTCTTC. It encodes CASSAGLAVHNEQFF.